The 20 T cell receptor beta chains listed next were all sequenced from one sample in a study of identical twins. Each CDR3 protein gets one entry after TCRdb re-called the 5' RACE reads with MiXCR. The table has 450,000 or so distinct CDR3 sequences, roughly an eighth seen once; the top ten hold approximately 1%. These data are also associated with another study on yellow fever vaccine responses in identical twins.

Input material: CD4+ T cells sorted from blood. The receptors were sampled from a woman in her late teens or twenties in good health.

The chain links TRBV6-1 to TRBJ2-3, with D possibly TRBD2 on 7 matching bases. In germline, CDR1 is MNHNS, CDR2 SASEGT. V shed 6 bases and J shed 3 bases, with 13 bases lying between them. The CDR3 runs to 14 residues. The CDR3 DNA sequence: TGTGCCAGCAGCTGGGGGGGGCAAACAGATACGCAGTATTTT. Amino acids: CASSWGGQTDTQYF.

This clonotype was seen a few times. DNA for the CDR3: TGTGCCAGCAGCGTACAGGGCGGTGAGACCCAGTACTTC. It yields the protein CASSVQGGETQYF. The chain couples TRBV11-1 to TRBJ2-5; the D gene is possibly TRBD1 (6 bases). CDR1 is SGHAT, CDR2 FQDESV, per germline (reference sequence). The ends were cut back, 5 bases at V and 5 bases at J, with 12 bases in the middle. The CDR3 consists of 13 residues.

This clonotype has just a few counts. The CDR3 protein is CASSKSGAGNTIYF. The CDR3 DNA sequence: TGTGCCAGCAGCAAAAGCGGAGCTGGAAACACCATATATTTT. The chain recombines TRBV6-1 with TRBJ1-3; D is unclear. There are 14 residues in the CDR3. From germline, CDR1 is MNHNS and CDR2 SASEGT. With 6 bases removed from V and 2 bases from J, the gap between germline ends came to 11 bases.

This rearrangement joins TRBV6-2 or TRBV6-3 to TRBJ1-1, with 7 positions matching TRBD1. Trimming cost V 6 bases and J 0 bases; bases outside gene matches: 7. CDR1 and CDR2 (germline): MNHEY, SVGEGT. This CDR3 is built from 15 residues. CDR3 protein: CASRNMGQLNTEAFF. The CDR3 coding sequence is TGTGCCAGCAGAAATATGGGACAGCTGAACACTGAAGCTTTCTTT.

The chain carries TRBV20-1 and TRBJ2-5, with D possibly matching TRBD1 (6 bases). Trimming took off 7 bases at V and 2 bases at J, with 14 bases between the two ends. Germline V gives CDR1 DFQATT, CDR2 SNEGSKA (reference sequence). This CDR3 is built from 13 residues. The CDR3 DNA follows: TGCAGTGTTGTGGGGGCAAATCAAGAGACCCAGTACTTC. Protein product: CSVVGANQETQYF.

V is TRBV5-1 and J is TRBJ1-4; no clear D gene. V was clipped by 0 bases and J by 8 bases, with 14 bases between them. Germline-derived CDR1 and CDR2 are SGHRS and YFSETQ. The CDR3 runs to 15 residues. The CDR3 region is CASSLGRESGEKLFF. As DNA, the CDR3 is TGCGCCAGCAGCTTGGGTAGGGAAAGCGGCGAAAAACTGTTTTTT.

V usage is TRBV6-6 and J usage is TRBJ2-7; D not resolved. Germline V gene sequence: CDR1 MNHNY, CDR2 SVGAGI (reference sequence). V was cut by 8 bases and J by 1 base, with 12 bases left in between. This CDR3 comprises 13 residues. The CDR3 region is CASDGGLSYEQYF. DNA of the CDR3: TGTGCCAGCGACGGCGGTCTGTCCTACGAGCAGTACTTC.

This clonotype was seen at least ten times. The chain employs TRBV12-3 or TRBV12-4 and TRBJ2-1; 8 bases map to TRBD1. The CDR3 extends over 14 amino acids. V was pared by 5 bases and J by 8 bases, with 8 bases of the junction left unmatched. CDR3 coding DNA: TGTGCCAGCAGTCCCAACAGGGGGTGGGATGAGCAGTTCTTC. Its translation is CASSPNRGWDEQFF.

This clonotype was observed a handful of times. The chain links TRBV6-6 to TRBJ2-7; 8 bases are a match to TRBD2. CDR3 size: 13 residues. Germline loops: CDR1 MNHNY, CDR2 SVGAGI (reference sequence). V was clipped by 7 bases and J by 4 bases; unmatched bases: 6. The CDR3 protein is CASTLGTRYEQYF. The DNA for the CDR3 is TGTGCCAGCACCCTTGGGACTAGGTACGAGCAGTACTTC.

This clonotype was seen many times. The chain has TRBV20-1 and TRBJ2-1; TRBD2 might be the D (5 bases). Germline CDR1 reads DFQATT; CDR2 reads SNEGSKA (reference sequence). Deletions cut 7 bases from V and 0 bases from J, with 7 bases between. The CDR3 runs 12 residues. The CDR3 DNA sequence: TGCAGTGTTGCGGGCTCCTACAATGAGCAGTTCTTC. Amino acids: CSVAGSYNEQFF.

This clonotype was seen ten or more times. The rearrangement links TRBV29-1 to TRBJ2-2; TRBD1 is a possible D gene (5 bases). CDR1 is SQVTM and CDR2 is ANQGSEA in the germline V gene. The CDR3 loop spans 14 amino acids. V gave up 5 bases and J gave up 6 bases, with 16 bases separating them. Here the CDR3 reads CSVITGTRAGELFF. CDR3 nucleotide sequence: TGCAGCGTTATTACAGGCACACGGGCCGGGGAGCTGTTTTTT.

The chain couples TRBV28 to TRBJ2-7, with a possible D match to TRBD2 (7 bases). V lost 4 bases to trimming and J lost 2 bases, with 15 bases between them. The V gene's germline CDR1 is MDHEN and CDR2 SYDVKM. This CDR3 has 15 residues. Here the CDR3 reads CASSYPGAGAYEQYF. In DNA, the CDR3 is TGTGCCAGCAGTTACCCGGGGGCGGGGGCCTACGAGCAGTACTTC.

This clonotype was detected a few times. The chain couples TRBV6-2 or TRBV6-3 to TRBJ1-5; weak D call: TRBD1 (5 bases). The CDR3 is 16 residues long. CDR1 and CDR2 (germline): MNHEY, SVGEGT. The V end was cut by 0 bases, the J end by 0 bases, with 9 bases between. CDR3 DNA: TGTGCCAGCAGTTACTCGATGGGGGATAGCAATCAGCCCCAGCATTTT. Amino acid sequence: CASSYSMGDSNQPQHF.

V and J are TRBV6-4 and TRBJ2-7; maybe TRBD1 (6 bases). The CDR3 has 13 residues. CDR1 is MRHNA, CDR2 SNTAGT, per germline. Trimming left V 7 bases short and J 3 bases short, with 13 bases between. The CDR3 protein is CASKWTENYEQYF. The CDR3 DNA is TGTGCCAGCAAATGGACAGAAAACTACGAGCAGTACTTC.

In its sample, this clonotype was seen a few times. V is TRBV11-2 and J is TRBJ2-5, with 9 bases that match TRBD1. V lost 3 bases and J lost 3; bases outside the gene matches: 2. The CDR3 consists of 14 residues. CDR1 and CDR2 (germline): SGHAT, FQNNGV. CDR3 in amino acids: CASSFGQGKETQYF. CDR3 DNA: TGTGCCAGCAGCTTCGGACAGGGGAAAGAGACCCAGTACTTC.

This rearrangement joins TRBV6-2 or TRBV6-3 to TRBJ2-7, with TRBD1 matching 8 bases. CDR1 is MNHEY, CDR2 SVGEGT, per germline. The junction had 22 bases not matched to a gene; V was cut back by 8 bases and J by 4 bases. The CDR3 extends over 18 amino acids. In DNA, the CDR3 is TGTGCCAGCCGGCATATTGGAGGACAATGGACAGGGAGTTACGAGCAGTACTTC. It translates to CASRHIGGQWTGSYEQYF.

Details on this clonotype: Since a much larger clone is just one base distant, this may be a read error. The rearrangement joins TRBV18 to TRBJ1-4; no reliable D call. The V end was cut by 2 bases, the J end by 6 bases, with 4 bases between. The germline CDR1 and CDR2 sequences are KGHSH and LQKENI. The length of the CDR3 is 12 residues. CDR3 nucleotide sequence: TGTGCCAGCTCACCAGGGGATGAAAAACTGTTTTTT. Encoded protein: CASSPGDEKLFF.

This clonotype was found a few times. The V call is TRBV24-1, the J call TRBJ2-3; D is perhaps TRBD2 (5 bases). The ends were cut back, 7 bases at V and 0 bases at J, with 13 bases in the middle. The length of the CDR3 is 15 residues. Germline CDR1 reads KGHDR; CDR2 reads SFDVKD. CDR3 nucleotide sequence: TGTGCCACCAGGGACTCGAGGATTAGCACAGATACGCAGTATTTT. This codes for CATRDSRISTDTQYF.

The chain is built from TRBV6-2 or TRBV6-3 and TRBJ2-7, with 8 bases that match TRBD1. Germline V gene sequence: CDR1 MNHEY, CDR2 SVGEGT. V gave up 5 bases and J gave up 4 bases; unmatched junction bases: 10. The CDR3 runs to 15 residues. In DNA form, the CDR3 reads TGTGCCAGCAGTCGACTTGGACAGGGAATTTACGAGCAGTACTTC. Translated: CASSRLGQGIYEQYF.

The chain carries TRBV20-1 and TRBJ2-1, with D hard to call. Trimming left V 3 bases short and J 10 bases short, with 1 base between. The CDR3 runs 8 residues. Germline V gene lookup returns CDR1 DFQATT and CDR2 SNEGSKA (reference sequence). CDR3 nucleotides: TGCAGTGCTAGGGAGCAGTTCTTC. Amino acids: CSAREQFF.